The entry below gives a single TCR beta chain sequence along with its context. Its antigen is currently not known. Per-nucleotide qualities are absent, and no much larger clonotype sits a single base away. CDR1 and CDR2 (SGHTA, FQGTGA) derive from the germline V gene. The V end gives up 2 bases and the J end 5 bases, leaving 4 bases in the junction not matched to a gene. Reading from cysteine to phenylalanine, the CDR3 counts 14 amino acids. Solely the CDR3 DNA is kept, with 42 bases framed from the first base. The data belong to a study of shared clonotypes between healthy human individuals (dated by TCRdb to the early 2020s). For the wider study: A couple of women and a few men aged 18 to 49 years were included in the cohort. Libraries were prepared and TCR repertoires were sequenced by different laboratories using diverse techniques, in order to increase sequencing depth and limit assay-specific biases. To estimate repertoire size and how much clonotypes are shared between individuals, the study performed deep sequencing of blood TCR repertoires from 4 to 6 healthy adults. Leukapheresis yielded between about 0.9 and 10 billion PBMCs per donor. For each donor, CD4 naive and CD4 memory were each given three plates, CD8 naive was given two plates, and CD8 memory was given one plate. Here is what the overall study found, with its caveats: Based on pairwise subsampling, the degree of clonotype sharing among donors was expected to be affected by sequencing depth. Incomplete sequencing was indicated by rarefaction of sorted-subset datasets, despite the large sequencing depth. The small number of donors limited the genetic and exposure-history diversity represented. Roughly 5% of naive CD4, 3.5% of naive CD8, 2% to 2.5% of memory CD4, and 0.35% to 0.5% of memory CD8 clonotypes were shared across several donors. Estimated clonotype richness was generally larger for naive than for memory subsets. Sampling was limited to blood, and TCR repertoires in tissue likely differ from TCR repertoires in blood. Clonotypes shared by all four sorted-subset donors showed higher generation probabilities than non-shared clonotypes.

Donors were healthy HIV-negative adults with no recently reported acute infections or vaccinations. Every donor was a Caucasian adult living in Nashville, Tennessee, USA. Magnetic negative selection was used to enrich CD4+ T cells, after which naive cells were positively selected on CD45RA and the negative fraction became the memory subset. Blood was collected by leukapheresis, and PBMCs were isolated by Ficoll-Histopaque density gradient centrifugation and then cryopreserved in liquid nitrogen vapor phase. Analytical flow cytometry was used to check the purity and quantity of every magnetically sorted T cell population. Each sorted fraction had its genomic DNA isolated and then quantified by UV absorbance on a Nanodrop 2000c. Using the deep immunoSEQ assay, multiplex PCR amplified TCR CDR3 regions from genomic DNA. Extracted genomic DNA from each cell subset was spread evenly across all wells of several immunoSEQ 96-well plates, with each plate serving as a replicate. For sorted subsets, roughly 190 ng of genomic DNA, equivalent to around 29,000 T cell genomes, went into each replicate PCR. Purified libraries were measured with a Qubit 3.0 fluorometer, size-checked on a Bioanalyzer 2100, and measured again with the KAPA Library Quantification kit. Every immunoSEQ 96-well plate was sequenced on a dedicated single-read 150-cycle Illumina NextSeq 550 flow cell. Per the original workflow: The immunoSEQ output contained only junctional sequences without quality scores, so filtering could not match that applied to full-length reads. Sequences were annotated with PyIR, a Python wrapper for IgBLAST v1.9, using IMGT germline references to assign V/J genes and CDR3. Reads were filtered out if the reads had weak V/J assignments (E-value above 1e-6), no CDR3, stop codons, out-of-frame junctions, or ambiguous translated residues. V3J clonotypes were defined by identical inferred V gene, J gene, and CDR3 amino acid sequence. To compute the percentage overlap between repertoires, the number of shared unique clonotypes was divided by the size of the smaller repertoire. RTK rarefaction, the Chao1 estimator, and Recon v2.1 estimates of unobserved clonotypes were used to assess repertoire richness. Generation probabilities were computed with OLGA for all TCRbeta clonotypes obtained by the gDNA method from several donors. TCRdb's version of the immuneACCESS table is confined to in-frame rearrangements and falls short of the full clone set. An unresolved V gene accounts for under half of the shortfall where checked; the remainder is of unknown origin. The V and J calls and clone size are taken from that table; D and trimming were inferred from the DNA. In all, the sample holds roughly 2,300,000 clones, and less than 95% of those were seen once. The top ten constitute 0.37% of the sample.

Sequenced material: naive CD4+ T cells from PBMCs. This specimen's cell subset or site label, interpreted: CD45RA+ positively selected. The V and J genes are TRBV7-3 and TRBJ2-7, with 9 central nucleotides matching TRBD1. The TCR comes from a man between 18 and 29 years old in good health. Some clones in this sample may be carry-over from other donors' samples. Here the CDR3 is given as CASSLRGQGDEQYF. Read as DNA, the sequence is TGTGCCAGCAGCTTACGGGGACAGGGTGACGAGCAGTACTTC. The CDR3, completed at both ends by the reference TRBV7-3 and TRBJ2-7 genes, gives the full variable domain GAGVSQTPSNKVTEKGKYVELRCDPISGHTALYWYRQSLGQGPEFLIYFQGTGAADDSGLPNDRFFAVRPEGSVSTLKIQRTERGDSAVYLCASSLRGQGDEQYFGPGTRLTVT.